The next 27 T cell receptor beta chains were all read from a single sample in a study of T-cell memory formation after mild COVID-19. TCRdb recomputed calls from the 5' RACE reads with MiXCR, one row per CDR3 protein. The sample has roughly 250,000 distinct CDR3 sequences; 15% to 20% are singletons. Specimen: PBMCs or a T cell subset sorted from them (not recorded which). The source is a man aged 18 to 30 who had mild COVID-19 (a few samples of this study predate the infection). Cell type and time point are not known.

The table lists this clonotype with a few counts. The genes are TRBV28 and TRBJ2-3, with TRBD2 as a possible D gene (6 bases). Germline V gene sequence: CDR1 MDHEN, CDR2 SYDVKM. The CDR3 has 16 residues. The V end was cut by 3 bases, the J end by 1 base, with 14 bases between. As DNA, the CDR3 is TGTGCCAGCAGTTTTAGTGGGGGACTCGGCACAGATACGCAGTATTTT. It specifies CASSFSGGLGTDTQYF.

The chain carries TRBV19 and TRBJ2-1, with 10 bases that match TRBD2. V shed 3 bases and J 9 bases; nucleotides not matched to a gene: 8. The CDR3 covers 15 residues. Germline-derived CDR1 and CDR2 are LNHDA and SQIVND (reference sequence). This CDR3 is CASSISGGAVGEQFF. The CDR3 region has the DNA TGTGCCAGTAGTATCAGCGGGGGGGCGGTAGGTGAGCAGTTCTTC.

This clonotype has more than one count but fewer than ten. The CDR3 region is CASSLEAANSPLHF. CDR3 bases: TGTGCCAGCAGCTTAGAGGCGGCCAATTCACCCCTCCACTTT. The chain couples TRBV7-9 to TRBJ1-6; no clear D. There are 14 residues in the CDR3. Deletions cut 1 base from V and 7 bases from J, with 8 bases between. Germline assignment: CDR1 SEHNR and CDR2 FQNEAQ (reference sequence).

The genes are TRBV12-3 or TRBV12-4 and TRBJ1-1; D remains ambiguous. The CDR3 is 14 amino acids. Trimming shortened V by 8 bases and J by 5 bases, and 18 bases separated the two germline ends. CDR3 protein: CASFPGNRRTEAFF. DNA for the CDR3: TGTGCCAGCTTCCCGGGGAACCGGAGGACTGAAGCTTTCTTT.

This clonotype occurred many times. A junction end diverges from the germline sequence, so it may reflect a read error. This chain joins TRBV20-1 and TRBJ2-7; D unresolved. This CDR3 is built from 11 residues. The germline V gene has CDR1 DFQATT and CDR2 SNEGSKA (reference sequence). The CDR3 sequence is CSARGGYEQYF. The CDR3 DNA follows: TGCAGTGCGAGAGGCGGCTACGAGCAGTACTTC.

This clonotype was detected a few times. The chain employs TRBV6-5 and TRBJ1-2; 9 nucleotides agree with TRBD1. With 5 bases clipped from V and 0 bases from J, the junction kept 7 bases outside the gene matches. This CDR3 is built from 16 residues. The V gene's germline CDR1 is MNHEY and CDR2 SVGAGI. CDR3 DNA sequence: TGTGCCAGCAGTCCCGGGACAGGGCAAGCTAACTATGGCTACACCTTC. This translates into CASSPGTGQANYGYTF.

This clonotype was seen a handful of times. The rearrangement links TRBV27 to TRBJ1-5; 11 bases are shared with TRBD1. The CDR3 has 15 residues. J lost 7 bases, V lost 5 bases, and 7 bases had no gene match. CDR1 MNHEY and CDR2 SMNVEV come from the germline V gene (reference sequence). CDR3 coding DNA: TGTGCCAGCAGTAAAGGGACAGGGGGTCGGCAGCCCCAGCATTTT. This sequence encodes CASSKGTGGRQPQHF.

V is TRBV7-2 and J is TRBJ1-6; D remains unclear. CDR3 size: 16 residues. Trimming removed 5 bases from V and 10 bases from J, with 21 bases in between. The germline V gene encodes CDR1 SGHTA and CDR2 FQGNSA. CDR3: CASSLHPGSADSPLHF. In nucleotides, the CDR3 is TGTGCCAGCAGCCTCCATCCCGGATCAGCGGACTCACCCCTCCACTTT.

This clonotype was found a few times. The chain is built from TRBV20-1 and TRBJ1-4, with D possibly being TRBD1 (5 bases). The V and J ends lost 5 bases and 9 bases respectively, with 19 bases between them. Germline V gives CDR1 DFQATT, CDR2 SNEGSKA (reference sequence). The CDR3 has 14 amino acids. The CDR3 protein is CSAGTHGAMKKLFF. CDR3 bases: TGCAGTGCTGGGACTCATGGGGCTATGAAAAAACTGTTTTTT.

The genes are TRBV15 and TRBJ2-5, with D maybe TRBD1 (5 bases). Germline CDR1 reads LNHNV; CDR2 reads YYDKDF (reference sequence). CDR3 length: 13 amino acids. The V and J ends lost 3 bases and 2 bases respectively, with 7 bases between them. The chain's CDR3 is CATSRYRQETQYF. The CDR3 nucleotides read TGTGCCACCAGCAGGTACAGGCAAGAGACCCAGTACTTC.

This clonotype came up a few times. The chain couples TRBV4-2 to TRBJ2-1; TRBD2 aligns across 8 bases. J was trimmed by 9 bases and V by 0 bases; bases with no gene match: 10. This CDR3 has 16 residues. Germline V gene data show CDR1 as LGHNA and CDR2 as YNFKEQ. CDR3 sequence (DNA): TGTGCCAGCAGCCAAGATATCGGGGGGGGGCAACTTGAGCAGTTCTTC. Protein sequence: CASSQDIGGGQLEQFF.

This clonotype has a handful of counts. This CDR3 reads CASSQGFRDRENSNQPQHF. The CDR3 region has the DNA TGCGCCAGCAGCCAAGGGTTCCGGGACAGGGAAAATAGCAATCAGCCCCAGCATTTT. The chain recombines TRBV4-1 with TRBJ1-5; 9 bases match TRBD1. This CDR3 is built from 19 residues. With V trimmed by 1 base and J by 0 bases, 10 bases remained unmatched. The germline V gene has CDR1 MGHRA and CDR2 YSYEKL.

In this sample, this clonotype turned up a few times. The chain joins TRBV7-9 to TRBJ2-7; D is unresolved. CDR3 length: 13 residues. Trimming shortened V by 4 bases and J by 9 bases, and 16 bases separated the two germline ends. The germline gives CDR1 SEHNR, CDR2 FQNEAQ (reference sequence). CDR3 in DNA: TGTGCCAGCAGCTCACGGGCCTCTCTGCGGCAGTACTTC. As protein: CASSSRASLRQYF.

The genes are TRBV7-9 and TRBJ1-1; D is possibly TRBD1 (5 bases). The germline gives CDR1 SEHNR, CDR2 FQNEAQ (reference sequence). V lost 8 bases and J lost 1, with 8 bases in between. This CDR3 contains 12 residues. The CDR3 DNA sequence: TGTGCCAGCGGGGACGGGAACACTGAAGCTTTCTTT. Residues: CASGDGNTEAFF. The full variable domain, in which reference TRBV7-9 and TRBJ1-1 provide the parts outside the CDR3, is DTGVSQNPRHKITKRGQNVTFRCDPISEHNRLYWYRQTLGQGPEFLTYFQNEAQLEKSRLLSDRFSAERPKGSFSTLEIQRTEQGDSAMYLCASGDGNTEAFFGQGTRLTVV.

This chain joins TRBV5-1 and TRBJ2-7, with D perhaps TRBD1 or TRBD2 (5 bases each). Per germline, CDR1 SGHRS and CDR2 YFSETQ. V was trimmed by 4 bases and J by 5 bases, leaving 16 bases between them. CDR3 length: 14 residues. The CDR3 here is CASSPGTDGNEQYV. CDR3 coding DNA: TGCGCCAGCAGCCCCGGGACGGACGGCAACGAGCAGTACGTC.

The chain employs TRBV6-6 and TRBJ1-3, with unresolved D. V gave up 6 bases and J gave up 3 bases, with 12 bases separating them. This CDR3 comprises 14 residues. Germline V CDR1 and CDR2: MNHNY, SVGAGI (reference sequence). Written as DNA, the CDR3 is TGTGCCAGCAGACCGTCGAGCGGTGGAAACACCATATATTTT. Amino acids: CASRPSSGGNTIYF.

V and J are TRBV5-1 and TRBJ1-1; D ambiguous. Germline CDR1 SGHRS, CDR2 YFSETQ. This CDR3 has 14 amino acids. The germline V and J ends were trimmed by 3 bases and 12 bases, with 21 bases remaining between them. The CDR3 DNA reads TGCGCCAGCAGCTCCGGGCTACCTGAGACAAGGACTTTCTTT. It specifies CASSSGLPETRTFF. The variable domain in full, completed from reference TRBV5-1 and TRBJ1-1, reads KAGVTQTPRYLIKTRGQQVTLSCSPISGHRSVSWYQQTPGQGLQFLFEYFSETQRNKGNFPGRFSGRQFSNSRSEMNVSTLELGDSALYLCASSSGLPETRTFFGQGTRLTVV.

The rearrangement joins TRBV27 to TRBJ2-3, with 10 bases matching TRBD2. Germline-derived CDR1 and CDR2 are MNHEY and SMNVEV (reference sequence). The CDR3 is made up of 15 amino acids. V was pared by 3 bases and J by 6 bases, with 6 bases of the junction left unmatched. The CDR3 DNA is TGTGCCAGCAGTTTCCTAGCGGGGGACGGGGATACGCAGTATTTT. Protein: CASSFLAGDGDTQYF.

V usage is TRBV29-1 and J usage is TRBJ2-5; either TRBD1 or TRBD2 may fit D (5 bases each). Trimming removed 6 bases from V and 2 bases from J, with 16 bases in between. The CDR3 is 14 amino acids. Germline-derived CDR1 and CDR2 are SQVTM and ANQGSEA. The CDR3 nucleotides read TGCAGCGTCAAGCTCGGGGCTACTCAAGAGACCCAGTACTTC. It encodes CSVKLGATQETQYF.

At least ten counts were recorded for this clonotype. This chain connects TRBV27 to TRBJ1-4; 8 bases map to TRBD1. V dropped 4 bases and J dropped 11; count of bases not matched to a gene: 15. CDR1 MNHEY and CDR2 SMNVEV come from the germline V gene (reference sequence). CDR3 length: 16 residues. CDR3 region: CASSSTLLGTGQKLFF. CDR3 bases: TGTGCCAGCAGTTCCACCCTTCTGGGGACAGGTCAGAAACTGTTTTTT.

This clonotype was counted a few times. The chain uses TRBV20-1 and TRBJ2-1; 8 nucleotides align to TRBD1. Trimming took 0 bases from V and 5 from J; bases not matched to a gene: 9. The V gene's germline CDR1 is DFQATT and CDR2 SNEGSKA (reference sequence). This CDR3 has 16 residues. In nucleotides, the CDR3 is TGCAGTGCTAGAGAGTTAACAGGGGGGCCCCACAATGAGCAGTTCTTC. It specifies CSARELTGGPHNEQFF.

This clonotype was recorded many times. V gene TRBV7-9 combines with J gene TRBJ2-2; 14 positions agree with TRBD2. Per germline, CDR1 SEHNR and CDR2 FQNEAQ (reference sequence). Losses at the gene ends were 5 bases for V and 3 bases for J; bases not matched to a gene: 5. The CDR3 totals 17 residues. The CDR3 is CASSRGLAGGYTGELFF. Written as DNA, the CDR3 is TGTGCCAGCAGCCGCGGACTAGCGGGGGGCTACACCGGGGAGCTGTTTTTT.

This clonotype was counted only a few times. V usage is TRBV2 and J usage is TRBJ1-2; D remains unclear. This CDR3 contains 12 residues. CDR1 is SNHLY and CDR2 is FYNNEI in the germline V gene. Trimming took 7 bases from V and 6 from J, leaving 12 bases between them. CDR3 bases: TGTGCCAGCACGTCACAGTGGGATGGCTACACCTTC. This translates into CASTSQWDGYTF.

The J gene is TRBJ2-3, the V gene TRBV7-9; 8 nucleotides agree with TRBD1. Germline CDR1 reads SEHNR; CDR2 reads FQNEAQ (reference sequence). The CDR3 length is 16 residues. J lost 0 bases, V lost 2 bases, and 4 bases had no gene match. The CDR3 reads CASSLPRTGSTDTQYF. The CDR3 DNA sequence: TGTGCCAGCAGCTTACCCCGGACAGGGAGCACAGATACGCAGTATTTT.

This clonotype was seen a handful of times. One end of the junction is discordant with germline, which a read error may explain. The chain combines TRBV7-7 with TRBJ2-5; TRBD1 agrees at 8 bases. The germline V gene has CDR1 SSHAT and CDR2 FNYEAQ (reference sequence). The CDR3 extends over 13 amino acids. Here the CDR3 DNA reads TGTGCTAGCAGCCAGGACAGGGTGGAGACCCAGTACTTC. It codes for CASSQDRVETQYF.

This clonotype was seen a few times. The CDR3 DNA reads as TGTGCCAGCAGCCACGGAGGGGGCAGGGAGACCCAGTACTTC. Translating it yields CASSHGGGRETQYF. The chain has TRBV5-5 and TRBJ2-5, with a tentative D call TRBD1 (7 bases). V was clipped by 4 bases and J by 5 bases, with 15 bases between them. This CDR3 has 14 amino acids. CDR1 and CDR2 (germline): SGHKS, YYEKEE (reference sequence).

The CDR3 bases are TGTGCCAGCACCGGACAGGGAAGGAACTACGAGCAGTACGTC. Translating gives CASTGQGRNYEQYV. V is TRBV2 and J is TRBJ2-7, with 8 bases matching TRBD1. V dropped 7 bases and J dropped 3; count of bases not matched to a gene: 8. The germline V gene encodes CDR1 SNHLY and CDR2 FYNNEI. The CDR3 runs 14 residues.